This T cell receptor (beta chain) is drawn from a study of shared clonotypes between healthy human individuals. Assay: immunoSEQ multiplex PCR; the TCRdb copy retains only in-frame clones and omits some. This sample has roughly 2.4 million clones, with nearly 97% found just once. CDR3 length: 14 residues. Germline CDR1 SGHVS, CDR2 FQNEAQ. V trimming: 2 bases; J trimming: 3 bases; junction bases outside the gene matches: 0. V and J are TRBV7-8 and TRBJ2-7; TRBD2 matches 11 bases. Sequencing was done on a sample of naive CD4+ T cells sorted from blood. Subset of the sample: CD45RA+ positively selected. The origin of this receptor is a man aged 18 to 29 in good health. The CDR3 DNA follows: TGTGCCAGCAGCTTAACTAGCGGGAGCTACGAGCAGTACTTC. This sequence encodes CASSLTSGSYEQYF.